This record looks at one T cell receptor beta chain sequence and its context. The data stem from a study of blood T cell repertoires in COVID-19. Turning to the study itself: Italy, Spain and the United States were the sources of the convalescent and acute COVID-19 samples.

The V and J ends lost 5 bases and 0 bases, in that order; junction bases with no gene match: 7. This CDR3 spans 16 amino acids. Germline loops: CDR1 ENHRY, CDR2 SYGVKD. During active infection, Seattle patients enrolled and were then monitored through disease. Per the study methods: Estimated nucleated cell counts came from reference gene primer amplification. Produced via immunoSEQ multiplex PCR; TCRdb's table is partial and in-frame only. Clonal size and the V and J genes are those of that table, whereas D and trimming came from the DNA. The sample has some 200,000 clones, 84% seen once. The rearrangement links TRBV10-3 to TRBJ2-1; 7 nucleotides match TRBD2. The specimen sequenced was peripheral blood. The TCR was taken from a woman of 80 years or more with COVID-19, enrolled during active disease. The CDR3 here is CAISRLAESSYNEQFF. CDR3 DNA: TGTGCCATCAGTAGGCTAGCGGAGAGCTCCTACAATGAGCAGTTCTTC.